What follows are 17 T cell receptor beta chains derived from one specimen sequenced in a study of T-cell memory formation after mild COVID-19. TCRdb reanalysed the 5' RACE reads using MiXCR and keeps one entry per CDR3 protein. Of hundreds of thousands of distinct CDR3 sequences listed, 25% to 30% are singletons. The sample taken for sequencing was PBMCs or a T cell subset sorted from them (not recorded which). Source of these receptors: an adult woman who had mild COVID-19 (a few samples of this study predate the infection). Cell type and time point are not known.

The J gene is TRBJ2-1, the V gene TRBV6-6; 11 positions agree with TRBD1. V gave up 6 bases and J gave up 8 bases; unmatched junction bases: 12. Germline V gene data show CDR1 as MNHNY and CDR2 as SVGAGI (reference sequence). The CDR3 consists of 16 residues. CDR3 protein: CASSGTGGREIDEQFF. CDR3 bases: TGTGCCAGCAGCGGGACAGGGGGTAGAGAGATCGATGAGCAGTTCTTC.

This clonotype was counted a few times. DNA of the CDR3: TGTGCCAGCAGCTTAAACCCCCGGGATACGCAGTATTTT. It encodes CASSLNPRDTQYF. The chain links TRBV7-6 to TRBJ2-3; no clear D. Germline V CDR1 and CDR2: SGHVS, FNYEAQ. V dropped 2 bases and J dropped 6 bases, with 9 bases sitting between them. The CDR3 has 13 residues.

The CDR3 loop is CASSRDYPGTSDNEQFF. CDR3 bases: TGCGCCAGCAGCCGCGATTATCCAGGGACTAGCGATAATGAGCAGTTCTTC. The rearrangement uses TRBV4-3 and TRBJ2-1, with 10 bases matching TRBD2. Per germline, CDR1 LGHNA and CDR2 YSLEER. The V segment lost 4 bases and the J segment 7 bases; nucleotides outside the gene matches: 13. This CDR3 comprises 17 residues.

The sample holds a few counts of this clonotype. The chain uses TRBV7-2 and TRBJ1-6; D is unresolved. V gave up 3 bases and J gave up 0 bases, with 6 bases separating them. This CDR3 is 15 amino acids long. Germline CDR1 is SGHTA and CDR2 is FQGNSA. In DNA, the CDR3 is TGTGCCAGCAGCTTGGACCACTCCTATAATTCACCCCTCCACTTT. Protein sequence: CASSLDHSYNSPLHF.

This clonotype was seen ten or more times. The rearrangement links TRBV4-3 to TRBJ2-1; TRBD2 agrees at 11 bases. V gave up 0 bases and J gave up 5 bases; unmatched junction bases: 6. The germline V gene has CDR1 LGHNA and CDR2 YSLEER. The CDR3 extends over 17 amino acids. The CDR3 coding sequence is TGCGCCAGCAGCCAAGATAGACGACTAGCGGGACACAATGAGCAGTTCTTC. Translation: CASSQDRRLAGHNEQFF.

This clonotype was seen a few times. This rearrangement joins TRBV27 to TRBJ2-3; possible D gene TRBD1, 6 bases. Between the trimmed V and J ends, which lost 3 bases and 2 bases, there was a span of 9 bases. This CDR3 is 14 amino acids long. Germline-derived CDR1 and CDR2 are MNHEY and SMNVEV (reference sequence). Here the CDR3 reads CASSFGQNTDTQYF. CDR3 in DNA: TGTGCCAGCAGTTTCGGACAGAACACAGATACGCAGTATTTT.

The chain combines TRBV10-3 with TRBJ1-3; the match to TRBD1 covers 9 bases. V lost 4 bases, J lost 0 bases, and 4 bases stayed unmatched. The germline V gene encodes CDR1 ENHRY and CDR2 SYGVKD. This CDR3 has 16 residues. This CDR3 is CAISGTGVSSGNTIYF. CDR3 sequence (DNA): TGTGCCATCAGTGGGACAGGGGTCAGCTCTGGAAACACCATATATTTT.

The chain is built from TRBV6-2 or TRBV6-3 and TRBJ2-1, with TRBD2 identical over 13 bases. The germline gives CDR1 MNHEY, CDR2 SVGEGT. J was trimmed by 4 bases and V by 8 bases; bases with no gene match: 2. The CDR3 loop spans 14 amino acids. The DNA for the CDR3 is TGTGCCAGCGGGACTAGCGGGACTTACAATGAGCAGTTCTTC. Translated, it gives CASGTSGTYNEQFF.

The CDR3 DNA is TGCAGTGCTAGAGATACGACAGGGACAGGGGGCTCTGGCTACACCTTC. Amino acid sequence: CSARDTTGTGGSGYTF. The chain uses TRBV20-1 and TRBJ1-2; 12 bases fit TRBD1. The CDR3 is made up of 16 amino acids. V shed 0 bases and J 7 bases; nucleotides not matched to a gene: 9. The germline gives CDR1 DFQATT, CDR2 SNEGSKA (reference sequence).

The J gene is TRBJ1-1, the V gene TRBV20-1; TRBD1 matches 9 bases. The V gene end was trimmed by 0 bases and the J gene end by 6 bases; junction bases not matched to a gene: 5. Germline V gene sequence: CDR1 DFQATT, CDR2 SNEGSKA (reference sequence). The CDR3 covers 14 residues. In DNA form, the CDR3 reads TGCAGTGCTAGAGATACGGGACAGGGCGCTGAAGCTTTCTTT. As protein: CSARDTGQGAEAFF.

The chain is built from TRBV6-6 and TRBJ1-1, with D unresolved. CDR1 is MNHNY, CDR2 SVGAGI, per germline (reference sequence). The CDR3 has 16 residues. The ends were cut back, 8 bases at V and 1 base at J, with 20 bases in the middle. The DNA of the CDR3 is TGTGCCAGCCTCGACCTATATAGCAGGACGAACACTGAAGCTTTCTTT. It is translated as CASLDLYSRTNTEAFF.

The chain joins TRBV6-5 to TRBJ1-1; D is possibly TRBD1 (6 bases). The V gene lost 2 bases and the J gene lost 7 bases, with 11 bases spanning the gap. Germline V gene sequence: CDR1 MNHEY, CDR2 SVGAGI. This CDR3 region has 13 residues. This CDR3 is CASSYRGTIEAFF. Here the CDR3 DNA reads TGTGCCAGCAGTTACAGGGGGACGATTGAAGCTTTCTTT.

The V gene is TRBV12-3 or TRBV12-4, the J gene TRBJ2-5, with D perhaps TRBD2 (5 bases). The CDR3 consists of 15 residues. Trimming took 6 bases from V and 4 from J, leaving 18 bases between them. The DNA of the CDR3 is TGTGCCAGCAGCCGTTTAGAGGGCGGTAGAGAGACCCAGTACTTC. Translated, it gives CASSRLEGGRETQYF.

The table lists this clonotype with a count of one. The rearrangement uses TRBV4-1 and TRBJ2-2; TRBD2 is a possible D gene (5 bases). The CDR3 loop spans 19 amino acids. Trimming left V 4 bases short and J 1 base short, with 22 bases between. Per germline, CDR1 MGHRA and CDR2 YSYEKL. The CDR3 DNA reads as TGCGCCAGCAGCCTCTCCTCTGTTGGTGTAAGCGGGAACACCGGGGAGCTGTTTTTT. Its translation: CASSLSSVGVSGNTGELFF.

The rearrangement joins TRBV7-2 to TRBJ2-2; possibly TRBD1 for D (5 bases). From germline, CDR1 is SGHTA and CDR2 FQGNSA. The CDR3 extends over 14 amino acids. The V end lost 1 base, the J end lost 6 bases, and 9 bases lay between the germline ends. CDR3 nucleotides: TGTGCCAGCAGCTTAGAGGGGCGTGCCGGGGAGCTGTTTTTT. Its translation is CASSLEGRAGELFF.

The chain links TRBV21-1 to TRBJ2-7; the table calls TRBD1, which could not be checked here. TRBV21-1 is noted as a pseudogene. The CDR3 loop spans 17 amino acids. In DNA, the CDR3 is TGTGCCAGCAGCAATCTCTGGGGACAGGGGGGGACCTACGAGCAGTACTTC. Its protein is CASSNLWGQGGTYEQYF.

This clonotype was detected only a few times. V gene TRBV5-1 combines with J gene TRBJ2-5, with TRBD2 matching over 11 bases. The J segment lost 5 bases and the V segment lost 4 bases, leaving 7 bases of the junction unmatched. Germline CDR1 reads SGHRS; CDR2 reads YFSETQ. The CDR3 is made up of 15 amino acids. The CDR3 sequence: CASSVSGGAVETQYF. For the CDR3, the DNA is TGCGCCAGCAGCGTTAGCGGGGGGGCCGTCGAGACCCAGTACTTC.